This T cell receptor beta chain originates from a study of T cells after yellow fever vaccination. At the level of the study: Each low-cell-number fraction was prepared by means of SMART-Seq v4 Ultra Low Input.

TCRdb reprocessed the 5' RACE reads via MiXCR and lists one record per CDR3 protein. Among about 300,000 distinct CDR3 sequences listed, 8.5% to 10% were seen once. CDR3 length: 15 amino acids. V was cut by 0 bases and J by 5 bases, with 10 bases left in between. In germline, CDR1 is MGHDK, CDR2 SYGVNS. The clonotype comes from a man between 18 and 35 years old who received the YFV17D yellow fever vaccine. The chain is built from TRBV25-1 and TRBJ2-2; tentatively, D is TRBD1 (6 bases). The sequenced sample was CD4+ T cells sorted from PBMCs, obtained 5 days after the yellow fever booster vaccination. CDR3 nucleotides: TGTGCCAGCAGTGAATATGGGGGCGGGACCGGGGAGCTGTTTTTT. As protein: CASSEYGGGTGELFF.